The rows below give T cell receptor beta chains drawn from one sample of a study of metastatic and nonmetastatic thyroid tumors. TCRdb re-analyzed the PCR reads through MiXCR. Of about 19,000 clones listed, 25% are singletons. The sample taken for sequencing was blood. These receptors all stem from a male donor with papillary thyroid cancer or a benign thyroid nodule (not recorded which). Some clones in this sample may be carry-over from other donors' samples. Both conserved end residues are part of each CDR3. The order of the fields is clone size, D gene, J gene, V gene, CDR3 protein, CDR3 DNA. The D gene is left open where the match is weak. Clone size, where shown, is once, few, many, or a class for clones that have expanded.

abundance: medium-sized
d_gene: TRBD2
j_gene: TRBJ2-7
v_gene: TRBV24-1
CDR3aa: CATSVPGLGEQYF
CDR3nt: TGTGCCACCAGTGTTCCGGGACTAGGCGAGCAGTACTTC

abundance: -
d_gene: TRBD2
j_gene: TRBJ2-1
v_gene: TRBV20-1
CDR3aa: CSASWLAGEGRDEQFF
CDR3nt: TGCAGTGCTAGCTGGTTGGCGGGAGAGGGCAGGGATGAGCAGTTCTTC

abundance: few
d_gene: -
j_gene: TRBJ1-1
v_gene: TRBV2
CDR3aa: CASSTGTEAFF
CDR3nt: TGTGCCAGCAGTACGGGGACTGAAGCTTTCTTT

abundance: medium-sized
d_gene: -
j_gene: TRBJ2-5
v_gene: TRBV6-2/TRBV6-3
CDR3aa: CASSYSDGETQYF
CDR3nt: TGTGCCAGCAGTTACTCGGATGGCGAGACCCAGTACTTC

abundance: -
d_gene: -
j_gene: TRBJ1-2
v_gene: TRBV11-2
CDR3aa: CASSLERRETRAEGYTF
CDR3nt: TGTGCCAGCAGCTTAGAACGGCGGGAAACCAGGGCGGAAGGCTACACCTTC

abundance: -
d_gene: -
j_gene: TRBJ2-7
v_gene: TRBV11-3
CDR3aa: CASSLDSSYEQYF
CDR3nt: TGTGCCAGCAGCTTAGACAGTTCCTACGAGCAGTACTTC

abundance: few
d_gene: -
j_gene: TRBJ2-5
v_gene: TRBV10-3
CDR3aa: CAISEVGSGETQYF
CDR3nt: TGTGCCATCAGTGAGGTGGGGAGTGGAGAGACCCAGTACTTC

abundance: -
d_gene: -
j_gene: TRBJ2-1
v_gene: TRBV19
CDR3aa: CASSIQAFHEQFF
CDR3nt: TGTGCCAGTAGTATACAGGCGTTCCATGAGCAGTTCTTC

abundance: -
d_gene: -
j_gene: TRBJ1-2
v_gene: TRBV18
CDR3aa: CASSPVSGTFGYGYTF
CDR3nt: TGTGCCAGCTCACCAGTCTCGGGGACTTTCGGCTATGGCTACACCTTC

abundance: few
d_gene: TRBD1
j_gene: TRBJ2-7
v_gene: TRBV12-3/TRBV12-4
CDR3aa: CASSFLPGQGHEQYF
CDR3nt: TGTGCCAGCAGTTTTCTCCCGGGACAGGGTCACGAGCAGTACTTC

abundance: few
d_gene: -
j_gene: TRBJ2-1
v_gene: TRBV6-1
CDR3aa: CASSPQGPYNEQFF
CDR3nt: TGTGCCAGCAGTCCACAGGGCCCCTACAATGAGCAGTTCTTC

abundance: medium-sized
d_gene: TRBD1
j_gene: TRBJ2-7
v_gene: TRBV5-1
CDR3aa: CASSPTGGRLEQYF
CDR3nt: TGCGCCAGCAGCCCGACAGGGGGCCGGCTCGAGCAGTACTTC

abundance: -
d_gene: -
j_gene: TRBJ1-2
v_gene: TRBV5-4
CDR3aa: CASSSTGKGYTF
CDR3nt: TGTGCCAGCAGCTCAACAGGGAAGGGCTACACCTTC

abundance: -
d_gene: -
j_gene: TRBJ1-1
v_gene: TRBV20-1
CDR3aa: CSARDGNREAFF
CDR3nt: TGCAGTGCTAGAGATGGGAACAGAGAAGCTTTCTTT

abundance: many
d_gene: TRBD2
j_gene: TRBJ2-5
v_gene: TRBV7-9
CDR3aa: CASSWVSGSRETQYF
CDR3nt: TGTGCCAGCAGCTGGGTTAGCGGGAGTCGGGAGACCCAGTACTTC

abundance: -
d_gene: TRBD2
j_gene: TRBJ2-7
v_gene: TRBV27
CDR3aa: CASRGGSYEQYF
CDR3nt: TGTGCATCACGGGGGGGATCCTACGAGCAGTACTTC

abundance: few
d_gene: TRBD2
j_gene: TRBJ2-7
v_gene: TRBV28
CDR3aa: CASSRGLAGGGEQYF
CDR3nt: TGTGCCAGCAGCCGTGGACTAGCGGGAGGTGGAGAGCAGTACTTC

abundance: -
d_gene: -
j_gene: TRBJ1-2
v_gene: TRBV6-1
CDR3aa: CASSPGGGYGYTF
CDR3nt: TGTGCCAGCAGTCCGGGAGGGGGCTATGGCTACACCTTC

abundance: -
d_gene: TRBD2
j_gene: TRBJ2-2
v_gene: TRBV11-2
CDR3aa: CASSLGGGSGELFF
CDR3nt: TGTGCCAGCAGCTTAGGCGGGGGGTCCGGGGAGCTGTTTTTT

abundance: few
d_gene: -
j_gene: TRBJ2-2
v_gene: TRBV6-1
CDR3aa: CASKGGTITGELFF
CDR3nt: TGTGCCAGCAAGGGCGGGACAATCACCGGGGAGCTGTTTTTT

abundance: many
d_gene: -
j_gene: TRBJ1-5
v_gene: TRBV7-2
CDR3aa: CASSPEWGPGQPQHF
CDR3nt: TGTGCCAGCAGCCCCGAATGGGGCCCGGGTCAGCCCCAGCATTTT

abundance: -
d_gene: -
j_gene: TRBJ2-2
v_gene: TRBV15
CDR3aa: CATSMWPGELFF
CDR3nt: TGTGCCACCAGCATGTGGCCCGGGGAGCTGTTTTTT

abundance: medium-sized
d_gene: -
j_gene: TRBJ2-1
v_gene: TRBV20-1
CDR3aa: CSARGLDEQFF
CDR3nt: TGCAGTGCTAGAGGGTTGGATGAGCAGTTCTTC

abundance: -
d_gene: TRBD1
j_gene: TRBJ1-3
v_gene: TRBV19
CDR3aa: CASSECSGRGRIDTIYF
CDR3nt: TGTGCCAGTAGTGAATGTAGTGGCAGGGGGCGGATAGACACCATATATTTT

abundance: few
d_gene: -
j_gene: TRBJ2-7
v_gene: TRBV6-1
CDR3aa: CASQLSLGYEQYF
CDR3nt: TGTGCCAGCCAACTTAGCCTTGGCTACGAGCAGTACTTC

abundance: medium-sized
d_gene: -
j_gene: TRBJ2-2
v_gene: TRBV5-1
CDR3aa: CASSLGPRAQTGELFF
CDR3nt: TGCGCCAGCAGCTTGGGCCCGAGGGCGCAGACCGGGGAGCTGTTTTTT

abundance: -
d_gene: -
j_gene: TRBJ2-2
v_gene: TRBV15
CDR3aa: CATSRDRRIGELFF
CDR3nt: TGTGCCACCAGCAGAGATAGACGGATCGGGGAGCTGTTTTTT

abundance: -
d_gene: -
j_gene: TRBJ2-7
v_gene: TRBV11-2
CDR3aa: CASSFRQDGYEQYF
CDR3nt: TGTGCCAGCAGCTTTCGTCAGGACGGTTACGAGCAGTACTTC

abundance: -
d_gene: -
j_gene: TRBJ1-6
v_gene: TRBV19
CDR3aa: CASRHQGGASPLHF
CDR3nt: TGTGCCAGTAGACACCAAGGGGGTGCCTCACCCCTCCACTTT

abundance: medium-sized
d_gene: TRBD2
j_gene: TRBJ2-7
v_gene: TRBV24-1
CDR3aa: CATSAPGRGGSYEQYF
CDR3nt: TGTGCCACCAGTGCCCCGGGCCGGGGGGGCTCCTACGAGCAGTACTTC

abundance: medium-sized
d_gene: -
j_gene: TRBJ2-5
v_gene: TRBV28
CDR3aa: CASSPQTRETQYF
CDR3nt: TGTGCCAGCAGTCCTCAAACCCGGGAGACCCAGTACTTC

abundance: medium-sized
d_gene: TRBD1
j_gene: TRBJ1-2
v_gene: TRBV19
CDR3aa: CASGPRDSPNYGYTF
CDR3nt: TGTGCCAGTGGGCCACGGGACAGTCCTAACTATGGCTACACCTTC

abundance: -
d_gene: -
j_gene: TRBJ2-3
v_gene: TRBV10-1
CDR3aa: CASSRTSLDTDTQYF
CDR3nt: TGCGCCAGCAGCCGGACATCATTGGACACAGATACGCAGTATTTT

abundance: -
d_gene: -
j_gene: TRBJ1-5
v_gene: TRBV11-2
CDR3aa: CASSSGPAQPQHF
CDR3nt: TGTGCCAGCAGCTCAGGGCCGGCTCAGCCCCAGCATTTT

abundance: few
d_gene: -
j_gene: TRBJ1-5
v_gene: TRBV2
CDR3aa: CASSGDALGQPQHF
CDR3nt: TGTGCCAGCAGTGGGGACGCCCTGGGTCAGCCCCAGCATTTT

abundance: many
d_gene: -
j_gene: TRBJ2-5
v_gene: TRBV9
CDR3aa: CASSVASSIQETQYF
CDR3nt: TGTGCCAGCAGCGTAGCCAGTTCGATCCAAGAGACCCAGTACTTC

abundance: -
d_gene: TRBD2
j_gene: TRBJ2-7
v_gene: TRBV20-1
CDR3aa: CSAKTSGPYEQYF
CDR3nt: TGCAGTGCAAAGACTAGCGGACCCTACGAGCAGTACTTC

abundance: -
d_gene: -
j_gene: TRBJ1-2
v_gene: TRBV6-1
CDR3aa: CASGRGPNYGYTF
CDR3nt: TGTGCCAGCGGGCGGGGACCTAACTATGGCTACACCTTC

abundance: -
d_gene: TRBD1
j_gene: TRBJ2-2
v_gene: TRBV7-8
CDR3aa: CASSPGTGLYTGELFF
CDR3nt: TGTGCCAGCAGCCCCGGGACAGGGTTATACACCGGGGAGCTGTTTTTT

abundance: few
d_gene: -
j_gene: TRBJ2-1
v_gene: TRBV7-8
CDR3aa: CASSLSSEQFF
CDR3nt: TGTGCCAGCAGCTTATCGAGTGAGCAGTTCTTC

abundance: -
d_gene: -
j_gene: TRBJ1-6
v_gene: TRBV7-3
CDR3aa: CASSLSRAGNSPLHF
CDR3nt: TGTGCCAGCAGCTTGTCGAGGGCGGGGAATTCACCCCTCCACTTT

abundance: few
d_gene: -
j_gene: TRBJ1-4
v_gene: TRBV30
CDR3aa: CAWSGLSNEKLFF
CDR3nt: TGTGCCTGGTCAGGATTGTCTAATGAAAAACTGTTTTTT

abundance: -
d_gene: -
j_gene: TRBJ2-7
v_gene: TRBV2
CDR3aa: CASAPPAYEQYF
CDR3nt: TGTGCCAGCGCCCCCCCCGCCTACGAGCAGTACTTC